These 22 T cell receptor beta chains originate from one sample sequenced in a study of T cell responses to AZD1222 COVID-19 vaccine. This table comes from immunoSEQ multiplex PCR, and its TCRdb copy is limited to in-frame clones, with some not included. The sample holds roughly 80,000 clones, approximately 85% seen once. The source was peripheral blood, collected on day 0 of MenACWY control vaccination. These receptors all stem from an adult in good health.

The J gene is TRBJ2-3, the V gene TRBV18; 7 nucleotides match TRBD1. The V gene end was trimmed by 4 bases and the J gene end by 4 bases; junction bases not matched to a gene: 14. CDR1 and CDR2 from the germline V gene are KGHSH and LQKENI. There are 17 residues in the CDR3. The CDR3 loop is CASSRASGATGADTQYF. CDR3 DNA: TGTGCCAGCTCACGCGCCTCCGGGGCAACAGGGGCAGATACGCAGTATTTT.

This rearrangement joins TRBV28 to TRBJ1-4, with 8 bases matching TRBD1. Germline V gene sequence: CDR1 MDHEN, CDR2 SYDVKM. The ends lost 6 bases at V and 8 bases at J; junction bases unmatched: 5. The CDR3 is 13 residues long. CDR3 in amino acids: CASRTGVREKLFF. The DNA for the CDR3 is TGTGCCAGCAGGACAGGGGTTCGGGAAAAACTGTTTTTT.

The chain couples TRBV18 to TRBJ2-7; D unresolved. Trimming took off 1 base at V and 6 bases at J, with 13 bases between the two ends. The CDR3 contains 14 residues. Germline CDR1 and CDR2: KGHSH and LQKENI. CDR3 residues: CASSPQSPPGEQYF. The CDR3 DNA reads as TGTGCCAGCTCACCACAGTCCCCCCCCGGCGAGCAGTACTTC.

This sequence joins TRBV7-3 and TRBJ2-5; TRBD2 agrees at 11 bases. J gave up 9 bases and V 1 base, and 4 bases lay outside the gene matches. The germline V gene has CDR1 SGHTA and CDR2 FQGTGA. The CDR3 is 14 amino acids. The CDR3 region is CASSLSSGGAPQYF. The CDR3 nucleotides are TGTGCCAGCAGCTTAAGTAGCGGGGGGGCCCCCCAGTACTTC. Full variable domain (outside the CDR3, taken from reference TRBV7-3 and TRBJ2-5): GAGVSQTPSNKVTEKGKYVELRCDPISGHTALYWYRQSLGQGPEFLIYFQGTGAADDSGLPNDRFFAVRPEGSVSTLKIQRTERGDSAVYLCASSLSSGGAPQYFGPGTRLLVL.

The chain carries TRBV30 and TRBJ2-7; 10 bases line up with TRBD2. From germline, CDR1 is GTSNPN and CDR2 SVGIG (reference sequence). This CDR3 is 16 amino acids long. V shed 1 base and J 3 bases; nucleotides not matched to a gene: 9. Written as DNA, the CDR3 is TGTGCCTGGAGTGCTACTTTGGGACTAGCGCACTACGAGCAGTACTTC. It encodes CAWSATLGLAHYEQYF.

V and J are TRBV28 and TRBJ2-7, with a possible D match to TRBD2 (6 bases). V lost 4 bases and J 3 bases, leaving 7 bases between the germline ends. The germline gives CDR1 MDHEN, CDR2 SYDVKM. This CDR3 has 12 residues. Written as DNA, the CDR3 is TGTGCCAGCAGTTCCGGGAGCTACGAGCAGTACTTC. Its protein product is CASSSGSYEQYF. Full variable domain (remainder filled in from reference TRBV28 and TRBJ2-7): DVKVTQSSRYLVKRTGEKVFLECVQDMDHENMFWYRQDPGLGLRLIYFSYDVKMKEKGDIPEGYSVSREKKERFSLILESASTNQTSMYLCASSSGSYEQYFGPGTRLTVT.

This chain links TRBV2 with TRBJ1-1; the match to TRBD1 covers 7 bases. V lost 1 base, J lost 1 base, and 3 bases stayed unmatched. There are 15 residues in the CDR3. The germline gives CDR1 SNHLY, CDR2 FYNNEI. CDR3 loop: CASSEEGAWNTEAFF. CDR3 sequence (DNA): TGTGCCAGCAGTGAAGAGGGGGCTTGGAACACTGAAGCTTTCTTT.

This rearrangement joins TRBV12-5 to TRBJ2-7, with D possibly being TRBD2 (6 bases). The CDR3 has 17 amino acids. CDR1 LGHNT and CDR2 FRNRAP come from the germline V gene. Trimming removed 0 bases at V and 0 bases at J, with 15 bases between. In DNA form, the CDR3 reads TGTGCTAGTGGTTTGGTCCGCTCGGGGGTAGCCTCCTACGAGCAGTACTTC. Protein: CASGLVRSGVASYEQYF.

This rearrangement joins TRBV6-6 to TRBJ1-1; 8 nucleotides agree with TRBD1. The CDR3 sequence is 16 residues long. From germline, CDR1 is MNHNY and CDR2 SVGAGI (reference sequence). V was pared by 6 bases and J by 1 base, with 10 bases of the junction left unmatched. CDR3 sequence reads: CASSPPRGLTNTEAFF. The CDR3 nucleotides are TGTGCCAGCAGCCCCCCCAGGGGGCTTACGAACACTGAAGCTTTCTTT.

This rearrangement joins TRBV7-9 to TRBJ1-1, with D unclear. The CDR3 spans 15 residues. Trimming removed 2 bases from V and 4 bases from J, with 14 bases in between. Germline assignment: CDR1 SEHNR and CDR2 FQNEAQ (reference sequence). The CDR3 region is CASSLSRSEITEAFF. CDR3 nucleotide sequence: TGTGCCAGCAGCTTATCTCGATCTGAAATCACTGAAGCTTTCTTT.

This clone was detected only a few times. This chain links TRBV5-1 with TRBJ1-6; 8 nucleotides align to TRBD1. The CDR3 consists of 15 residues. Per the germline V gene, CDR1 is SGHRS and CDR2 is YFSETQ. The ends lost 0 bases at V and 8 bases at J; junction bases unmatched: 4. This CDR3 reads CASSLDQGADSPLHF. The CDR3 coding sequence is TGCGCCAGCAGCTTGGATCAGGGGGCGGATTCACCCCTCCACTTT.

The rearrangement joins TRBV6-2 or TRBV6-3 to TRBJ1-5; 7 nucleotides match TRBD1. Germline assignment: CDR1 MNHEY and CDR2 SVGEGT. There are 15 residues in the CDR3. Germline trimming cut 5 bases from V and 13 bases from J; bases unmatched to any gene: 17. CDR3 sequence (DNA): TGTGCCAGCAGTCCCTCGTTAGGGACAGCGCCCGATCAGCATTTT. This sequence encodes CASSPSLGTAPDQHF.

The V call is TRBV4-2, the J call TRBJ2-7; 14 bases map to TRBD2. Unmatched junction bases numbered 10, after V lost 1 base and J lost 2 bases. Germline V gives CDR1 LGHNA, CDR2 YNFKEQ. The CDR3 is 19 amino acids. In DNA, the CDR3 is TGTGCCAGCAGCCAAGCGACTAGCGGGGGGGCCTTGGGGACCTACGAGCAGTACTTC. This encodes CASSQATSGGALGTYEQYF.

The genes are TRBV5-1 and TRBJ2-3; possibly TRBD2 for D (6 bases). Germline V gene lookup returns CDR1 SGHRS and CDR2 YFSETQ. This CDR3 has 15 residues. V dropped 3 bases and J dropped 0 bases, with 11 bases sitting between them. The CDR3 DNA reads TGCGCCAGCAGCTCCCGAGGGACTAGCACAGATACGCAGTATTTT. Amino acid sequence: CASSSRGTSTDTQYF. The variable domain in full, completed from reference TRBV5-1 and TRBJ2-3, reads KAGVTQTPRYLIKTRGQQVTLSCSPISGHRSVSWYQQTPGQGLQFLFEYFSETQRNKGNFPGRFSGRQFSNSRSEMNVSTLELGDSALYLCASSSRGTSTDTQYFGPGTRLTVL.

This chain links TRBV7-2 with TRBJ1-1, with TRBD1 matching 7 bases. Germline CDR1 reads SGHTA; CDR2 reads FQGNSA. V was clipped by 8 bases and J by 2 bases; unmatched bases: 5. CDR3 length: 13 residues. CDR3 residues: CASHRDRNTEAFF. CDR3 nucleotide sequence: TGTGCCAGCCATCGGGACAGAAACACTGAAGCTTTCTTT.

V and J are TRBV28 and TRBJ1-1; D gene ambiguous. The V gene lost 5 bases and the J gene lost 2 bases, with 6 bases spanning the gap. This CDR3 is 12 amino acids long. From germline, CDR1 is MDHEN and CDR2 SYDVKM. For the CDR3, the DNA is TGTGCCAGCAGTATGCTAAACACTGAAGCTTTCTTT. Translating it yields CASSMLNTEAFF.

The V and J genes are TRBV3-1 (or the pseudogene TRBV3-2) and TRBJ1-2; 9 bases are a match to TRBD1. Germline V gene data show CDR1 as LGHDT and CDR2 as YNNKEL (reference sequence). V shed 4 bases, J shed 10 bases, and the junction held 7 bases outside the gene matches. This CDR3 region has 13 residues. The CDR3 spells CASSRPGQGDYTF. Written as DNA, the CDR3 is TGTGCCAGCAGCCGGCCGGGACAGGGAGACTACACCTTC.

The J gene is TRBJ1-6, the V gene TRBV5-4, with 8 nucleotides matching TRBD1. V shed 3 bases, J shed 11 bases, and the junction held 7 bases outside the gene matches. Germline CDR1 reads SGHNT; CDR2 reads YYREEE (reference sequence). This CDR3 has 14 amino acids. The CDR3 DNA follows: TGTGCCAGCAGCTCAGGACAGGGCATGACACCCCTCCACTTT. Protein product: CASSSGQGMTPLHF.

The rearrangement links TRBV5-1 to TRBJ2-3; 8 positions match TRBD2. Germline values: CDR1 SGHRS, CDR2 YFSETQ. The ends lost 1 base at V and 6 bases at J; junction bases unmatched: 10. The CDR3 has 16 amino acids. CDR3 sequence: CASSLQRGPPVDTQYF. The CDR3 DNA reads as TGCGCCAGCAGCTTGCAGCGGGGGCCCCCAGTTGATACGCAGTATTTT.

The CDR3: CASSLQWEAFF. The CDR3 region has the DNA TGTGCCAGCAGTTTACAGTGGGAAGCTTTCTTT. The chain employs TRBV12-3 or TRBV12-4 and TRBJ1-1; D ambiguous. The CDR3 runs to 11 residues. Trimming removed 2 bases from V and 8 bases from J, with 6 bases in between.

This chain joins TRBV14 and TRBJ1-6; a weak D match, TRBD1 (6 bases). The V and J ends lost 1 base and 9 bases respectively, with 16 bases between them. The CDR3 is 16 residues long. Germline CDR1 SGHDN, CDR2 FVKESK. CDR3 DNA sequence: TGTGCCAGCAGCCAAGGGCGGACAGCTCTGGGTTCACCCCTCCACTTT. This translates into CASSQGRTALGSPLHF.

This clone has just one count. Here the CDR3 reads CASSRSAGRETQYF. The DNA for the CDR3 is TGTGCCAGCAGCCGATCGGCGGGTAGGGAGACCCAGTACTTC. V is TRBV7-9 and J is TRBJ2-5; maybe TRBD2 (5 bases). This CDR3 spans 14 amino acids. Trimming shortened V by 5 bases and J by 5 bases, and 15 bases separated the two germline ends. Germline V CDR1 and CDR2: SEHNR, FQNEAQ (reference sequence).